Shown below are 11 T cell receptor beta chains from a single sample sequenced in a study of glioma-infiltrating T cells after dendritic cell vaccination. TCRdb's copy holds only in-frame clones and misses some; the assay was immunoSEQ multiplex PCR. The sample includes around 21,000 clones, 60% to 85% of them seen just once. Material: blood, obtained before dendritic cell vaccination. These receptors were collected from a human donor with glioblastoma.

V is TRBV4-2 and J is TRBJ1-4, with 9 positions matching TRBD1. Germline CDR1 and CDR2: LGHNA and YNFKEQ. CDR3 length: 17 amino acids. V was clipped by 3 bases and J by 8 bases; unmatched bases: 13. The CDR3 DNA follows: TGTGCCAGCAGCCAGGGTTTGATAGGGGACAGGGAAGAAAAACTGTTTTTT. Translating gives CASSQGLIGDREEKLFF.

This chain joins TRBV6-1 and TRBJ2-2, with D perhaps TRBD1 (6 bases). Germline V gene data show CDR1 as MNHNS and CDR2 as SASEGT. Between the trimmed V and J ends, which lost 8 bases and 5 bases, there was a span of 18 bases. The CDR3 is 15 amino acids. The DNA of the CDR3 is TGTGCCAGCGCGCACAGGGCCCTGAGGACCGGGGAGCTGTTTTTT. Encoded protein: CASAHRALRTGELFF.

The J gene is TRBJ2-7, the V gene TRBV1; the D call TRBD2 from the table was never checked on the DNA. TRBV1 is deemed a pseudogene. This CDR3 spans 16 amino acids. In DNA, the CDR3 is TGCACCAGCAGCCAAGTCACTAGCGGGAGGGGGCGCGAGCAGTACTTC. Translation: CTSSQVTSGRGREQYF.

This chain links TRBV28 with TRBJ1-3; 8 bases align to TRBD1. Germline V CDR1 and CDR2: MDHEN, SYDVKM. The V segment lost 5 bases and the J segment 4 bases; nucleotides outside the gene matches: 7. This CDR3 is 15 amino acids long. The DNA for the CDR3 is TGTGCCAGCAGTGACAGGGGACCTTCGGGAAACACCATATATTTT. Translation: CASSDRGPSGNTIYF.

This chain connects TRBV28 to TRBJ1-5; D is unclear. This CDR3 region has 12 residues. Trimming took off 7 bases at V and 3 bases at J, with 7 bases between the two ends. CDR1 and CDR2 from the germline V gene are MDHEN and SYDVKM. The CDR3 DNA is TGTGCCAGCAAACAGACCAATCAGCCCCAGCATTTT. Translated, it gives CASKQTNQPQHF.

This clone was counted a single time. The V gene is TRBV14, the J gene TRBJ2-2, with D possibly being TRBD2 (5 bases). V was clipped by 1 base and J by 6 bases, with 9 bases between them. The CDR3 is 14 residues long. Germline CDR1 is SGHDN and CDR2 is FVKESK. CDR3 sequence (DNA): TGTGCCAGCAGCCAAGGAGCGGTCTCCGGGGAGCTGTTTTTT. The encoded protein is CASSQGAVSGELFF.

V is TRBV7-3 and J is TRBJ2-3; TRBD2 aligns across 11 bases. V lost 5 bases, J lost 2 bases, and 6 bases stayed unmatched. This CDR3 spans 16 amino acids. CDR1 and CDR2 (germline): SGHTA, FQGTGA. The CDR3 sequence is CASSNGTSGTTDTQYF. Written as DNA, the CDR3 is TGTGCCAGCAGCAACGGGACTAGCGGCACCACAGATACGCAGTATTTT.

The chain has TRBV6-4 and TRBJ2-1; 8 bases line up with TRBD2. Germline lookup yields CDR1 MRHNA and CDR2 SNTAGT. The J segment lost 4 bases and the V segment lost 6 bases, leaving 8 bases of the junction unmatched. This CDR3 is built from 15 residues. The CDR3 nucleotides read TGTGCCAGCAGCAAGGGACTAGGGGAATACAATGAGCAGTTCTTC. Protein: CASSKGLGEYNEQFF.

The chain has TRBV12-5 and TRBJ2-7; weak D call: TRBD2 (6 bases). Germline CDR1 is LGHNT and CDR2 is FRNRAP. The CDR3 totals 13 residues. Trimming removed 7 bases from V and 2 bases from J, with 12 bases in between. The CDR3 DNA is TGTGCTAGTGACATTAGCGGTGCCTACGAGCAGTACTTC. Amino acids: CASDISGAYEQYF.

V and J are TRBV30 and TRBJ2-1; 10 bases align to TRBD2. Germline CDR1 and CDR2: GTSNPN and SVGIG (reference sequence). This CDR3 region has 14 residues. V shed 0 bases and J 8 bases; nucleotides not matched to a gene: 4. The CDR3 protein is CAWSVGLAIDEQFF. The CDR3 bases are TGTGCCTGGAGTGTGGGACTAGCGATCGATGAGCAGTTCTTC. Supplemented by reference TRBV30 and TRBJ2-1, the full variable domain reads SQTIHQWPATLVQPVGSPLSLECTVEGTSNPNLYWYRQAAGRGLQLLFYSVGIGQISSEVPQNLSASRPQDRQFILSSKKLLLSDSGFYLCAWSVGLAIDEQFFGPGTRLTVL.

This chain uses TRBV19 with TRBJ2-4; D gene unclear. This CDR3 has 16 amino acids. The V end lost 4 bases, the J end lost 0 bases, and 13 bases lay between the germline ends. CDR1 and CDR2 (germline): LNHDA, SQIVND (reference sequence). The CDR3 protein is CASSTIRLLAKNIQYF. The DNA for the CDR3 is TGTGCCAGTAGTACCATCCGACTCCTAGCCAAAAACATTCAGTACTTC.